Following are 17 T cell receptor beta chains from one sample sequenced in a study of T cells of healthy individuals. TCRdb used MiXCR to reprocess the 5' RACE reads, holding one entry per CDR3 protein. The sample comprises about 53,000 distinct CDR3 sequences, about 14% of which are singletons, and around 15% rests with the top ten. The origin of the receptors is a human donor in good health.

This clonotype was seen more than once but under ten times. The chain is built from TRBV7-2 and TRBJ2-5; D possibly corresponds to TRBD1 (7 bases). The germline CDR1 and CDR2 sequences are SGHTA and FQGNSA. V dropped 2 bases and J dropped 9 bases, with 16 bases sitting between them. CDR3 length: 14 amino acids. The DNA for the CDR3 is TGTGCCAGCAGCTTAAGCAGGGGGGTTTCATCCCAGTACTTC. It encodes CASSLSRGVSSQYF.

CDR3 DNA sequence: TGCAGTGGAACCAAAACAGGGCCCCTCTATGGCTACACCTTC. It is translated as CSGTKTGPLYGYTF. This sequence joins TRBV20-1 and TRBJ1-2; tentative D call: TRBD1 (6 bases). CDR1 is DFQATT and CDR2 is SNEGSKA in the germline V gene (reference sequence). CDR3 length equals 14 residues. V was cut by 7 bases and J by 4 bases, with 19 bases left in between.

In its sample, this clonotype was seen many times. The CDR3 is CATSDPRAKGTYEQYF. CDR3 in DNA: TGTGCCACCAGTGATCCCCGGGCCAAAGGCACCTACGAGCAGTACTTC. The V gene is TRBV24-1, the J gene TRBJ2-7; unclear D gene. This CDR3 comprises 16 residues. Trimming cost V 3 bases and J 2 bases, with 16 bases left between them. Germline V gives CDR1 KGHDR, CDR2 SFDVKD.

The CDR3 DNA reads TGTGCCAGCAGTTCCTCAGGGGAGGGTCCTAACGAGCAGTACTTC. This translates into CASSSSGEGPNEQYF. V usage is TRBV12-3 or TRBV12-4 and J usage is TRBJ2-7, with D possibly being TRBD2 (7 bases). V was shortened by 4 bases and J by 5 bases, with 18 bases between the two germline ends. The CDR3 consists of 15 residues.

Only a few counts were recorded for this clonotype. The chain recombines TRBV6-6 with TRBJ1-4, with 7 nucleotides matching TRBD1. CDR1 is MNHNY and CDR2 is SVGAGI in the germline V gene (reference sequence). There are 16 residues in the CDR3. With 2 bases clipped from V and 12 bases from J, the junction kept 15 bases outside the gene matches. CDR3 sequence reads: CASSYTAPGTAGELFF. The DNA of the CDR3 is TGTGCCAGCAGTTACACGGCTCCCGGGACAGCAGGGGAACTGTTTTTT.

The CDR3 sequence is CASSLERLNTEAFF. The DNA for the CDR3 is TGTGCCAGCAGCTTAGAACGGTTGAACACTGAAGCTTTCTTT. V and J are TRBV11-2 and TRBJ1-1; D uncertain. This CDR3 contains 14 residues. Trimming stripped 0 bases from V and 0 bases from J, with 5 bases between. Per the germline V gene, CDR1 is SGHAT and CDR2 is FQNNGV.

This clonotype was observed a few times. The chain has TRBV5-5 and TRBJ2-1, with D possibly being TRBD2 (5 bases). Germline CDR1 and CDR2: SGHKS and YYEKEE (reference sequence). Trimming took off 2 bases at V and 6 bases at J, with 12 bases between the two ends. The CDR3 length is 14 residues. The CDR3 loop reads CASSLGLAGNEQFF. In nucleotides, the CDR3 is TGTGCCAGCAGCTTAGGCCTAGCCGGCAATGAGCAGTTCTTC.

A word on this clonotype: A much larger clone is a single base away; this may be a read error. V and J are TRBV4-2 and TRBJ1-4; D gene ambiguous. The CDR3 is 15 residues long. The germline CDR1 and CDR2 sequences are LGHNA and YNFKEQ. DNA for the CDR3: TGTGTCAGCAGCCCGAGGGCGGGAACTAATGAAAAACTGTTTTTT. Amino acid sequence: CVSSPRAGTNEKLFF.

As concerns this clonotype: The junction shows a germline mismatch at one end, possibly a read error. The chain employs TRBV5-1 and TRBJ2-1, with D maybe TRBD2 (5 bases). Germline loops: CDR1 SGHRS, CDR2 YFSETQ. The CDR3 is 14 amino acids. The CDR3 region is CASSLKLEINEKFF. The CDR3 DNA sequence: TGCGCCAGCAGCCTCAAACTAGAAATAAATGAGAAGTTCTTC.

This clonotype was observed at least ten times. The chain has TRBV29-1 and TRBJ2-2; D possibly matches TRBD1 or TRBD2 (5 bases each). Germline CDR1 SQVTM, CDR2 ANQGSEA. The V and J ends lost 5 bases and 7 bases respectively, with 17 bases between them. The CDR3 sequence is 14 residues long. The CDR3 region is CSVLGVPGYGELFF. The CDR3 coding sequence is TGCAGCGTTTTGGGGGTGCCCGGCTACGGGGAGCTGTTTTTT.

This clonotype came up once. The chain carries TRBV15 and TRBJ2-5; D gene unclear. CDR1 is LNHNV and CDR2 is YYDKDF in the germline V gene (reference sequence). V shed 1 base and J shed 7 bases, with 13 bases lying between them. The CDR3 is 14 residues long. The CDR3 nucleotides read TGTGCCACCAGCAGAGCGGCCCCCCCTGTGACCCAGTACTTC. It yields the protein CATSRAAPPVTQYF.

CDR3 sequence: CASSSRSGQKYNEQFF. The CDR3 nucleotides are TGTGCCAGCAGCTCTAGATCGGGACAGAAATACAATGAGCAGTTCTTC. This chain joins TRBV7-9 and TRBJ2-1; 7 nucleotides agree with TRBD1. CDR1 is SEHNR, CDR2 FQNEAQ, per germline (reference sequence). The length of the CDR3 is 16 residues. Trimming cost V 4 bases and J 4 bases; bases outside gene matches: 10.

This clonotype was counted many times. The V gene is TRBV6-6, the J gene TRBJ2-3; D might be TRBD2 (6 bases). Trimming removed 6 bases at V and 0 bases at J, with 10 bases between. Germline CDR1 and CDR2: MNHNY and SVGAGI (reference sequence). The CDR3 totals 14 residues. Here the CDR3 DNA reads TGTGCCAGCAGAAGGGACTCTAGCACAGATACGCAGTATTTT. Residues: CASRRDSSTDTQYF.

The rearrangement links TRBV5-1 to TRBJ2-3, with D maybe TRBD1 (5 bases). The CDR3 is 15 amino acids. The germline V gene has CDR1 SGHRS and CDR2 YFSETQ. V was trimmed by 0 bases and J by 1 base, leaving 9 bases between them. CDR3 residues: CASSLAIGGTDTQYF. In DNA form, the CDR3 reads TGCGCCAGCAGCTTGGCGATAGGGGGCACAGATACGCAGTATTTT.

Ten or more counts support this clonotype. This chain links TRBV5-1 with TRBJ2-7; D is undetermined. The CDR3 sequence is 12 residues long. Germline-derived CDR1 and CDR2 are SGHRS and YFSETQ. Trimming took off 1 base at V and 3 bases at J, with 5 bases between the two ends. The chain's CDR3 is CASSLTNYEQYF. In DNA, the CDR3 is TGCGCCAGCAGCTTGACAAACTACGAGCAGTACTTC.

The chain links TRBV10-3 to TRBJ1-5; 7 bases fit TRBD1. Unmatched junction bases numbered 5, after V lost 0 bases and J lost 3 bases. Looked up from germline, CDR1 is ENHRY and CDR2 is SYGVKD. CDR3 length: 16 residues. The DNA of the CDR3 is TGTGCCATCAGTGAGTCTAGACAGGGAAACAATCAGCCCCAGCATTTT. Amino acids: CAISESRQGNNQPQHF.

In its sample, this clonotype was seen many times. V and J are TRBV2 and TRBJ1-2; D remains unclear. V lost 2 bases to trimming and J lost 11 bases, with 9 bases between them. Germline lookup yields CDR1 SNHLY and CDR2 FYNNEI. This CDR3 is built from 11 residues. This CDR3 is CASSESLRYTF. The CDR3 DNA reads TGTGCCAGCAGTGAATCTCTTCGGTACACCTTC.